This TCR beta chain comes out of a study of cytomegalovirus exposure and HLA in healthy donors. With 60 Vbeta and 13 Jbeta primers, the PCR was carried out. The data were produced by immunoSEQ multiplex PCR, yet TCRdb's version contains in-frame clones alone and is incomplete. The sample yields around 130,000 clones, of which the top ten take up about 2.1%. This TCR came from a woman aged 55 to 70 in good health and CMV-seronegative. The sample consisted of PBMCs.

The CDR3 is CASSSPQGATDTQYF. Written as DNA, the CDR3 is TGCGCCAGCAGCTCCCCCCAGGGGGCCACAGATACGCAGTATTTT. The V and J genes are TRBV5-1 and TRBJ2-3; 8 nucleotides match TRBD1. Germline assignment: CDR1 SGHRS and CDR2 YFSETQ. The CDR3 runs to 15 residues. Trimming took 3 bases from V and 2 from J; bases not matched to a gene: 5.